Presented here are 20 T cell receptor beta chains from one specimen sequenced in a study of patients and donors after allogeneic stem cell transplantation. Using its own MiXCR run on the RT-PCR reads, TCRdb lists one record per CDR3 protein. The profile covers 390,000 or so distinct CDR3 sequences, with 16% appearing a single time and roughly 7% taken by the ten largest. Sequencing used blood, either unsorted or a sorted T cell fraction (not recorded which). Receptors originate from a human donor who was either an allogeneic HSCT recipient or a stem cell or donor lymphocyte infusion donor (not recorded which). It is not recorded whose cells these are; they may come from a transplant donor.

There are a few counts of this clonotype. The chain joins TRBV2 to TRBJ1-6; D perhaps matches TRBD1 (5 bases). The CDR3 sequence is 15 residues long. V lost 6 bases and J lost 9, with 18 bases in between. Germline CDR1 SNHLY, CDR2 FYNNEI. The CDR3, as DNA: TGTGCCAGCAGGGGACCGAGAGACAGAGCTTCACCCCTCCACTTT. Its translation is CASRGPRDRASPLHF.

This clonotype was seen a handful of times. The chain has TRBV20-1 and TRBJ2-1; 9 nucleotides align to TRBD2. CDR3 length equals 14 residues. Trimming removed 0 bases from V and 6 bases from J; junction bases left unmatched: 3. The germline V gene has CDR1 DFQATT and CDR2 SNEGSKA (reference sequence). CDR3 sequence reads: CSARDTRGGNEQFF. For the CDR3, the DNA is TGCAGTGCTAGAGATACGCGGGGGGGCAATGAGCAGTTCTTC.

Only a few counts were recorded for this clonotype. This chain links TRBV6-2 or TRBV6-3 with TRBJ1-2, with 8 nucleotides matching TRBD1. Germline V gives CDR1 MNHEY, CDR2 SVGEGT. The V and J ends lost 5 bases and 8 bases, in that order; junction bases with no gene match: 4. This CDR3 contains 12 residues. CDR3 region: CASSMTGEGYTF. CDR3 sequence (DNA): TGTGCCAGCAGTATGACAGGGGAAGGCTACACCTTC.

This clonotype has a handful of counts. The chain joins TRBV9 to TRBJ1-4; TRBD1 agrees at 9 bases. V lost 4 bases, J lost 7 bases, and 14 bases stayed unmatched. The germline gives CDR1 SGDLS, CDR2 YYNGEE. CDR3 length: 17 residues. The CDR3 spells CASSPPRGTGRGEKLFF. The CDR3 region has the DNA TGTGCCAGCAGCCCGCCCCGAGGGACAGGGCGGGGTGAAAAACTGTTTTTT.

The genes are TRBV2 and TRBJ2-5; TRBD2 matches at 9 bases. This CDR3 is built from 15 residues. V was clipped by 6 bases and J by 12 bases; unmatched bases: 17. CDR1 and CDR2 (germline): SNHLY, FYNNEI. Written as DNA, the CDR3 is TGTGCCAGCAGAAAGCGGGTGACTAGCGGCATCCGAGAGTACTTC. It codes for CASRKRVTSGIREYF.

CDR3 in DNA: TGCAGTGCTAGGCTGATCTACGAGCAGTACTTC. Its translation: CSARLIYEQYF. The chain couples TRBV20-1 to TRBJ2-7; D gene uncertain. V lost 3 bases and J 3 bases, leaving 6 bases between the germline ends. This CDR3 is built from 11 residues. CDR1 and CDR2 (germline): DFQATT, SNEGSKA (reference sequence).

This clonotype has just a few counts. The V and J genes are TRBV12-5 and TRBJ2-7, with TRBD2 matching over 9 bases. The germline gives CDR1 LGHNT, CDR2 FRNRAP. The CDR3 length is 15 residues. Trimming cost V 2 bases and J 6 bases; bases outside gene matches: 8. The CDR3 DNA sequence: TGTGCTAGTGGTTTGTCTAGCGGGACCTCCGGCGAGCAGTACTTC. This codes for CASGLSSGTSGEQYF.

V is TRBV15 and J is TRBJ2-6; D not resolved. Trimming stripped 2 bases from V and 0 bases from J, with 8 bases between. Germline V gives CDR1 LNHNV, CDR2 YYDKDF (reference sequence). The CDR3 length is 16 residues. The CDR3 sequence is CATSRRVTSGANVLTF. CDR3 nucleotide sequence: TGTGCCACCAGCAGAAGGGTCACCTCTGGGGCCAACGTCCTGACTTTC.

DNA of the CDR3: TGTGCCAGCGGTTCTCCCCCGGGACTAGCGCACAATGAGCAGTTCTTC. Amino acid sequence: CASGSPPGLAHNEQFF. J is TRBJ2-1 and V is TRBV4-2; 10 positions agree with TRBD2. V lost 8 bases to trimming and J lost 5 bases; unmatched junction nucleotides: 12. Germline V CDR1 and CDR2: LGHNA, YNFKEQ. The CDR3 consists of 16 residues.

Only a few counts were recorded for this clonotype. This chain joins TRBV4-1 and TRBJ2-2; TRBD2 matches 7 bases. The CDR3 extends over 16 amino acids. Germline CDR1 and CDR2: MGHRA and YSYEKL. The V gene end was trimmed by 0 bases and the J gene end by 8 bases; junction bases not matched to a gene: 9. The CDR3 coding sequence is TGCGCCAGCAGCCAAGATCCAGCGGGACTTCATGGGGAGCTGTTTTTT. Amino acid sequence: CASSQDPAGLHGELFF.

This clonotype has only a few counts. The V and J genes are TRBV5-1 and TRBJ2-2; D might be TRBD2 (7 bases). The CDR3 has 17 residues. Germline values: CDR1 SGHRS, CDR2 YFSETQ. Trimming left V 2 bases short and J 0 bases short, with 14 bases between. Here the CDR3 DNA reads TGCGCCAGCAGCTTCAAGGGGGGGAGCTCGAACACCGGGGAGCTGTTTTTT. Translation gives CASSFKGGSSNTGELFF.

The chain uses TRBV12-3 or TRBV12-4 and TRBJ1-2, with D perhaps TRBD1 (5 bases). The CDR3 consists of 17 residues. Trimming stripped 3 bases from V and 2 bases from J, with 19 bases between. The CDR3 DNA reads as TGTGCCAGCAGTTTTGAGGCAGGGCCTTCCTGGAACTATGGCTACACCTTC. Translation: CASSFEAGPSWNYGYTF.

The chain recombines TRBV6-6 with TRBJ2-1; D tentatively reads TRBD1 or TRBD2 (5 bases each). Trimming removed 5 bases at V and 8 bases at J, with 10 bases between. The germline V gene encodes CDR1 MNHNY and CDR2 SVGAGI (reference sequence). The CDR3 contains 12 residues. CDR3 coding DNA: TGTGCCAGCAGTCGGGGCGCGGATGAGCAGTTCTTC. As protein: CASSRGADEQFF.

This clonotype has at least ten counts. The CDR3 bases are TGTGCCAGCAGTTTCGGAACTAGCGTGAGGGGCGGGGAGCTGTTTTTT. Protein: CASSFGTSVRGGELFF. The rearrangement uses TRBV12-3 or TRBV12-4 and TRBJ2-2; TRBD2 agrees at 7 bases. The V gene end was trimmed by 3 bases and the J gene end by 7 bases; junction bases not matched to a gene: 11. The CDR3 is made up of 16 amino acids.

This clonotype was observed a few times. The chain joins TRBV5-1 to TRBJ2-3; 15 bases fit TRBD2. Unmatched junction bases numbered 4, after V lost 4 bases and J lost 10 bases. The CDR3 length is 14 residues. The germline V gene encodes CDR1 SGHRS and CDR2 YFSETQ. The CDR3, as DNA: TGCGCCAGCAGCCTCGGACTAGCGGGAGGGGCGCAGTATTTT. It specifies CASSLGLAGGAQYF.

This clonotype has only a few counts. V gene TRBV12-3 or TRBV12-4 combines with J gene TRBJ2-7; 7 nucleotides agree with TRBD2. This CDR3 spans 14 amino acids. The J segment lost 0 bases and the V segment lost 6 bases, leaving 5 bases of the junction unmatched. The CDR3 nucleotides read TGTGCCAGCAGGGGACTACAACGCTCCTACGAGCAGTACTTC. It codes for CASRGLQRSYEQYF.

The chain recombines TRBV7-6 with TRBJ1-6; D remains ambiguous. Germline V gives CDR1 SGHVS, CDR2 FNYEAQ. Trimming took off 1 base at V and 7 bases at J, with 14 bases between the two ends. CDR3 length: 16 amino acids. CDR3 loop: CASSLGPGYGNSPLHF. CDR3 DNA: TGTGCCAGCAGCTTAGGCCCGGGTTATGGGAATTCACCCCTCCACTTT.

V is TRBV10-3 and J is TRBJ1-1; possible D gene TRBD1, 5 bases. Germline V gene sequence: CDR1 ENHRY, CDR2 SYGVKD. Trimming shortened V by 0 bases and J by 4 bases, and 6 bases separated the two germline ends. This CDR3 comprises 13 residues. The CDR3 DNA is TGTGCCATCAGTGAGTCTGGGGGCACTGAAGCTTTCTTT. This encodes CAISESGGTEAFF.

This clonotype came up many times. V is TRBV20-1 and J is TRBJ2-7, with 14 bases fitting TRBD2. With V trimmed by 4 bases and J by 2 bases, 10 bases remained unmatched. The V gene's germline CDR1 is DFQATT and CDR2 SNEGSKA (reference sequence). The CDR3 loop spans 17 amino acids. The CDR3 loop is CSATAPGLAGVAYEQYF. The CDR3 region has the DNA TGCAGTGCTACCGCCCCGGGACTAGCGGGGGTTGCCTACGAGCAGTACTTC.

This clonotype was seen only a few times. The V gene is TRBV21-1, the J gene TRBJ1-5. TRBV21-1 is tagged as a pseudogene. This CDR3 has 16 residues. CDR3 in amino acids: CASSKAVQVRNQPQHF. The CDR3 DNA follows: TGTGCCAGCAGCAAAGCGGTCCAGGTTCGTAATCAGCCCCAGCATTTT.